This is a list of T cell receptor beta chains from one sample in a study of T cell changes during pregnancy in multiple sclerosis. The repertoire was sequenced with immunoSEQ multiplex PCR; TCRdb's copy has only in-frame clones and lacks some. Among 40,000 to 55,000 clones, almost 90% were seen once, and the ten largest hold less than 5.5%. The material was peripheral blood, obtained in the second trimester of pregnancy. These receptors all come from a female donor in good health, enrolled as a control in a pregnancy study. Both conserved end residues are part of each CDR3. A D gene is named only where the DNA matches it firmly. Clone size appears in some rows only: once, few, many, or a class for an expanded clone.

>TRBV5-4|-|TRBJ2-5|-
TGTGCCAGCACCTCATCGACAGAGAAAGAGACCCAGTACTTC
CASTSSTEKETQYF
>TRBV30|-|TRBJ1-2|TRBD1
TGTGCCTGGAGTGTACAGGGGGGTAACTATGGCTACACCTTC
CAWSVQGGNYGYTF
>TRBV30|-|TRBJ2-1|TRBD2
TGTGCCTGGAGTGTTCTAGCGGGGGCCTCGTACAATGAGCAGTTCTTC
CAWSVLAGASYNEQFF
>TRBV30|-|TRBJ1-3|-
TGTGCCTGGAGTGTAGATCCGGGATCTGGAAACACCATATATTTT
CAWSVDPGSGNTIYF
>TRBV19|once|TRBJ1-3|-
TGTGCCAGTAGAAAGGGGTTGGGAAACACCATATATTTT
CASRKGLGNTIYF
>TRBV5-1|-|TRBJ2-7|-
TGCGCCAGCAGCCCCAATTCTCTGGCGGGGTCTCCCTACGAGCAGTACTTC
CASSPNSLAGSPYEQYF
>TRBV7-2|-|TRBJ2-3|TRBD2
TGTGCCGGCAGACTAGCGGGGGGAGTTACCACAGATACGCAGTATTTT
CAGRLAGGVTTDTQYF
>TRBV5-1|-|TRBJ1-3|-
TGCGCCAGCAGCTCTGGGGCCCTCTCTGGAAACACCATATATTTT
CASSSGALSGNTIYF
>TRBV6-6|-|TRBJ2-1|-
TGTGCCAGCAGTTACTCCCTTAATGAGCAGTTCTTC
CASSYSLNEQFF
>TRBV10-3|-|TRBJ1-3|-
TGTGCCATCAGTGAAACGCAGGGTGACACTGGAAACACCATATATTTT
CAISETQGDTGNTIYF
>TRBV15|-|TRBJ2-3|TRBD1
TGTGCCACCAGCAGAGGACAGGGAGTCACAGATACGCAGTATTTT
CATSRGQGVTDTQYF
>TRBV27|-|TRBJ2-7|TRBD2
TGTGCCAGCAGTAATCGGACTAGCGGGGGGCGAGAGCAGTACTTC
CASSNRTSGGREQYF
>TRBV21-1|-|TRBJ2-7|-
TGTGCCAGCAGGGATTATCCGGGACAGGGGGCGAACCAATTCACCTACGAGCAGTACTTC
CASRDYPGQGANQFTYEQYF
>TRBV20-1|once|TRBJ2-3|-
TGCACCTCTAGAAGCACAGATACGCAGTATTTT
CTSRSTDTQYF
>TRBV5-1|-|TRBJ2-5|-
TGCGCCAGCAGCCCGCCGGGGTCTCTAGAGACCCAGTACTTC
CASSPPGSLETQYF
>TRBV11-3|-|TRBJ2-1|-
TGTGCCAGCAGCTTTCCTGGGACATCGGTCGGTGAGCAGTTCTTC
CASSFPGTSVGEQFF
>TRBV6-1|-|TRBJ1-5|-
TGTGCCAGCGGCCAGCCCCAGCATTTT
CASGQPQHF
>TRBV5-1|-|TRBJ2-7|-
TGCGCCAGCAGCTTGAGGGGGACCGGGGTTGGCGAGCAGTACTTC
CASSLRGTGVGEQYF
>TRBV20-1|-|TRBJ2-5|-
TGCAGTGCTTCGACAGGTTACTTC
CSASTGYF
>TRBV5-1|-|TRBJ2-3|TRBD2
TGCGCCAGCAGTTTGGGACTAGCGGGAGGGCGGGCCACCACAGATACGCAGTATTTT
CASSLGLAGGRATTDTQYF
>TRBV4-1|-|TRBJ1-1|TRBD1
TGCGCCAGCAGCCATCCCCGACAGGGGGCACGATTGCCTGAAGCTTTCTTT
CASSHPRQGARLPEAFF
>TRBV2|-|TRBJ1-1|TRBD1
TGTGCCAGCAGAGGACAGGGGGAGTCCACTGAAGCTTTCTTT
CASRGQGESTEAFF
>TRBV10-3|-|TRBJ2-5|TRBD2
TGTGCCATCAGGGGTTCCCTAGCGGGGCAAGAGACCCAGTACTTC
CAIRGSLAGQETQYF
>TRBV27|-|TRBJ1-2|-
TGTGCCAGCATGGACATGTACGGCTACACCTTC
CASMDMYGYTF
>TRBV5-1|-|TRBJ2-2|TRBD2
TGCGCCAGCAGCCCGGAGGGGCGGGGGAGTAGCGGGGAGCTGTTTTTT
CASSPEGRGSSGELFF
>TRBV30|once|TRBJ1-2|-
TGTGCCTTCGGGAGTTATGGCTACACCTTC
CAFGSYGYTF
>TRBV10-1|-|TRBJ2-3|TRBD1
TGCGCCAGGCTAGGACAGGGGGGGACAGATACGCAGTATTTT
CARLGQGGTDTQYF
>TRBV5-6|-|TRBJ2-3|-
TGTGCCAGCATCACCACCGGGGTAGCGGTATCCGATACGCAGTATTTT
CASITTGVAVSDTQYF
>TRBV19|few|TRBJ1-5|-
TGTGCCAGTAGTATAGACGGAACAGGTAGCAATCAGCCCCAGCATTTT
CASSIDGTGSNQPQHF
>TRBV19|-|TRBJ2-7|-
TGTGCCAGTAGTTCTGCAGGGCGGAGAGAGCAGTACTTC
CASSSAGRREQYF
>TRBV2|-|TRBJ2-1|-
TGTGCCAGCATGAGCAGGAACGAGCAGTTCTTC
CASMSRNEQFF